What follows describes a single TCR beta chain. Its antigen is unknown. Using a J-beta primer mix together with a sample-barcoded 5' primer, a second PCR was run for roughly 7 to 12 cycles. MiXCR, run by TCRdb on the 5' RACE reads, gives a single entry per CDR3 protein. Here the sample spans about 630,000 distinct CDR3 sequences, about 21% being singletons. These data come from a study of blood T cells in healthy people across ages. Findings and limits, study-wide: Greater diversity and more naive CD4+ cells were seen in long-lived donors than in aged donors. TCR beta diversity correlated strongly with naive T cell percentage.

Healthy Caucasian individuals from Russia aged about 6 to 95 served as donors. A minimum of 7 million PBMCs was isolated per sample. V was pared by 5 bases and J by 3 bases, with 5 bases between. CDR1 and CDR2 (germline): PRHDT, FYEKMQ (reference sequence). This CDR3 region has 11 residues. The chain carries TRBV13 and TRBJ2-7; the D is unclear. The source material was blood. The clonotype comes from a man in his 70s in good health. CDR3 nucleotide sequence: TGTGCCAGCAGCCTTTACTACGAGCAGTACTTC. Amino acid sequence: CASSLYYEQYF.